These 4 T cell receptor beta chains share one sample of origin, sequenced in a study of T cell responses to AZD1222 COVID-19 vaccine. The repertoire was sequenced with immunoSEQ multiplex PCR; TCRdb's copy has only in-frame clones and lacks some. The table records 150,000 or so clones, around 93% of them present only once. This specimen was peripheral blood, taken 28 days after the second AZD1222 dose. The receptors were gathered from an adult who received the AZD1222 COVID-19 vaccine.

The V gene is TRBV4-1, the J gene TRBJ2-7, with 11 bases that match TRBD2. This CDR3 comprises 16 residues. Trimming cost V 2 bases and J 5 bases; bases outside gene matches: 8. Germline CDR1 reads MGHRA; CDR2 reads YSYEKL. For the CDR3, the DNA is TGCGCCAGCAGCCAATCGGCTAGCGGGAGGAACGACGAGCAGTACTTC. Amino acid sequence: CASSQSASGRNDEQYF.

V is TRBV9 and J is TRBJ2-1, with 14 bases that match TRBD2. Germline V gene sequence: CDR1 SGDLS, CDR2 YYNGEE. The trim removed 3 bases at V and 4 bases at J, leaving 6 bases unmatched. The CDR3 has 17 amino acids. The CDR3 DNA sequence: TGTGCCAGCAGCGCCCGGGGACTAGCGGGGGAGTACAATGAGCAGTTCTTC. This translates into CASSARGLAGEYNEQFF.

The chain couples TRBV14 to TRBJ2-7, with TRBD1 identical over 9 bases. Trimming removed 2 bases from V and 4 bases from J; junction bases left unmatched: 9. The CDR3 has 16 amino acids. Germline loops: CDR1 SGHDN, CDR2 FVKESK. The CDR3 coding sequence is TGTGCCAGCAGCCAAAACACCGGGACAGGGCGATACGAGCAGTACTTC. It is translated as CASSQNTGTGRYEQYF.

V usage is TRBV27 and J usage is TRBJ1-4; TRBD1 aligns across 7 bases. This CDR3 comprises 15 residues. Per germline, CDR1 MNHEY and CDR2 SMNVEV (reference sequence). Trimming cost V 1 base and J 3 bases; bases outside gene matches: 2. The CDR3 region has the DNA TGTGCCAGCAGTTTATGGGGGACAGCTAATGAAAAACTGTTTTTT. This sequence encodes CASSLWGTANEKLFF. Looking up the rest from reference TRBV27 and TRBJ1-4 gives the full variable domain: EAQVTQNPRYLITVTGKKLTVTCSQNMNHEYMSWYRQDPGLGLRQIYYSMNVEVTDKGDVPEGYKVSRKEKRNFPLILESPSPNQTSLYFCASSLWGTANEKLFFGSGTQLSVL.